The subject of this entry is one T cell receptor (beta chain). The antigen is undetermined. The source of the sample is a study of radiation and T cells in renal cell carcinoma. Regarding the study as a whole: Baseline intratumoral clonotype presence is unknown without pretreatment biopsies.

Sequenced by immunoSEQ multiplex PCR; TCRdb stores in-frame clones only, minus some. The sample consists of roughly 140,000 clones, roughly 89% of them appearing once. Time point noted: blood 2 weeks post-SBRT. Treatment indicated: 15 Gy SBRT to primary tumor, nephrectomy 4 weeks later. Blood was sampled at baseline, 2 weeks and 4 weeks after SBRT. Clear cell pathology was present in this patient's renal cell carcinoma. The ends were cut back, 0 bases at V and 8 bases at J, with 10 bases in the middle. CDR1 is GTSNPN and CDR2 is SVGIG in the germline V gene (reference sequence). This CDR3 is built from 12 residues.

The sequence came from a woman in her forties or fifties with renal cell carcinoma. This rearrangement joins TRBV30 to TRBJ1-2; D ambiguous. The source was blood, collected from a patient whose treatment included radiotherapy and nephrectomy. Here the CDR3 DNA reads TGTGCCTGGAGTGTACGGGTTGTGGGCTACACCTTC. Translation gives CAWSVRVVGYTF.